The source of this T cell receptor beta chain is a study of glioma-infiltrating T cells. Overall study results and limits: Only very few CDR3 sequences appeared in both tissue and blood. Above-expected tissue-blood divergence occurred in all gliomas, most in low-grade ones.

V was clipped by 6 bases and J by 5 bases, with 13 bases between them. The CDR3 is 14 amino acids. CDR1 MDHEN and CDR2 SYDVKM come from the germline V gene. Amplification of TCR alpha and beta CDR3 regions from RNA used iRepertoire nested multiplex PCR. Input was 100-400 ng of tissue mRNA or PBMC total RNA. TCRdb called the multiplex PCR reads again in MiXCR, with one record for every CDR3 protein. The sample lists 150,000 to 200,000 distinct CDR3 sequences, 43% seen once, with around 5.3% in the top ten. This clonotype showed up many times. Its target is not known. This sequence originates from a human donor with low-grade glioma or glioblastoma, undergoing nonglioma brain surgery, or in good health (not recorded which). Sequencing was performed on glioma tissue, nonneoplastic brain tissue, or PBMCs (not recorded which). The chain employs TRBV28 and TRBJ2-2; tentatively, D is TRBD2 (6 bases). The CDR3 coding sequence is TGTGCCAGCAGCCCGTCCGGGGGAACCGGGGAGCTGTTTTTT. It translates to CASSPSGGTGELFF.